The 21 T cell receptor beta chains presented below share a single source sample, sequenced in a study of cytomegalovirus exposure and HLA in healthy donors. Primers: 60 Vbeta forward and 13 Jbeta reverse. Using immunoSEQ multiplex PCR, the repertoire was profiled, and TCRdb retains in-frame clones only, with some absent. The sample records under 90,000 clones, approximately 74% being singletons. Source material: PBMCs. Receptors originate from a man in his forties or fifties in good health and CMV-seropositive.

The rearrangement uses TRBV6-1 and TRBJ2-5; 8 bases fit TRBD1. The V gene's germline CDR1 is MNHNS and CDR2 SASEGT. This CDR3 comprises 15 residues. With V trimmed by 7 bases and J by 1 base, 8 bases remained unmatched. The CDR3, as DNA: TGTGCCAGCAATAATGACAGGGGCAGCCAAGAGACCCAGTACTTC. This codes for CASNNDRGSQETQYF.

The rearrangement joins TRBV5-6 to TRBJ2-7; 9 nucleotides match TRBD1. The CDR3 spans 15 residues. Germline lookup yields CDR1 SGHDT and CDR2 YYEEEE. Trimming at V came to 5 bases and at J to 2 bases, leaving 8 bases not matched to a gene. The CDR3 is CASSSGTGMAYEQYF. The CDR3 coding sequence is TGTGCCAGCAGTTCCGGGACAGGGATGGCCTACGAGCAGTACTTC.

V and J are TRBV5-5 and TRBJ2-5, with TRBD2 matching over 7 bases. The junction had 9 bases not matched to a gene; V was cut back by 6 bases and J by 7 bases. Germline values: CDR1 SGHKS, CDR2 YYEKEE (reference sequence). The CDR3 has 13 amino acids. The CDR3 loop is CASKDYGGGTQYF. CDR3 DNA sequence: TGTGCCAGCAAAGACTATGGCGGGGGGACCCAGTACTTC.

The chain couples TRBV29-1 to TRBJ2-4; 7 bases agree with TRBD2. Unmatched junction bases numbered 5, after V lost 3 bases and J lost 6 bases. CDR1 is SQVTM and CDR2 is ANQGSEA in the germline V gene. This CDR3 spans 13 amino acids. CDR3 sequence (DNA): TGCAGCGTTGATGGGGGGGGTGGAAACATTCAGTACTTC. Translated, it gives CSVDGGGGNIQYF.

The CDR3 DNA reads as TGTGCCAGCAGTCCCGGACAGGGCCCAGATACGCAGTATTTT. Its protein product is CASSPGQGPDTQYF. This rearrangement joins TRBV27 to TRBJ2-3; 8 bases map to TRBD1. The CDR3 consists of 14 residues. Looked up from germline, CDR1 is MNHEY and CDR2 is SMNVEV (reference sequence). The V segment lost 5 bases and the J segment 4 bases; nucleotides outside the gene matches: 5.

J is TRBJ2-5 and V is TRBV5-1; TRBD1 matches 8 bases. The CDR3 covers 14 residues. CDR1 is SGHRS and CDR2 is YFSETQ in the germline V gene. With 7 bases clipped from V and 1 base from J, the junction kept 6 bases outside the gene matches. The CDR3 nucleotides are TGCGCCAGCGGGACCACAGGGGGCCAAGAGACCCAGTACTTC. Translating it yields CASGTTGGQETQYF.

This clone was found once. The chain has TRBV18 and TRBJ1-4, with unresolved D. Germline V CDR1 and CDR2: KGHSH, LQKENI. The CDR3 extends over 15 amino acids. Trimming took off 2 bases at V and 5 bases at J, with 12 bases between the two ends. CDR3 protein: CASSPGSGENEKLFF. CDR3 nucleotides: TGTGCCAGCTCACCAGGTTCAGGTGAAAATGAAAAACTGTTTTTT.

The chain has TRBV5-6 and TRBJ2-7; 8 bases fit TRBD1. The V segment lost 3 bases and the J segment 6 bases; nucleotides outside the gene matches: 8. From germline, CDR1 is SGHDT and CDR2 YYEEEE. The CDR3 is 14 residues long. The chain's CDR3 is CASSSWAGGSEQYF. The CDR3 nucleotides are TGTGCCAGCAGCTCCTGGGCAGGGGGCAGCGAGCAGTACTTC.

The chain is built from TRBV10-2 and TRBJ2-1; TRBD1 matches at 9 bases. The ends lost 8 bases at V and 7 bases at J; junction bases unmatched: 12. Germline V gene lookup returns CDR1 WSHSY and CDR2 SAAADI. CDR3 size: 15 residues. The CDR3 bases are TGCGCCAGCCAACTCTTTAGGACAGGGGTGAATGAGCAGTTCTTC. Its protein product is CASQLFRTGVNEQFF.

This clone was detected only once. This chain uses TRBV4-1 with TRBJ2-5, with D possibly being TRBD2 (6 bases). Per the germline V gene, CDR1 is MGHRA and CDR2 is YSYEKL. The CDR3 totals 12 residues. V lost 5 bases and J lost 4, with 8 bases in between. The CDR3: CASSLEGETQYF. The CDR3 DNA follows: TGCGCCAGCAGCTTGGAGGGAGAGACCCAGTACTTC.

This clone was recorded a few times. In nucleotides, the CDR3 is TGTGCCAGCAGGACCGGGGGGCAAAGCACAGATACGCAGTATTTT. Its protein is CASRTGGQSTDTQYF. The J gene is TRBJ2-3, the V gene TRBV28; possible D gene TRBD2, 7 bases. Looked up from germline, CDR1 is MDHEN and CDR2 is SYDVKM. V was clipped by 6 bases and J by 0 bases, with 13 bases between them. The CDR3 extends over 15 amino acids.

This clone was picked up a small number of times. V and J are TRBV7-8 and TRBJ2-1; 9 bases are shared with TRBD1. V shed 4 bases, J shed 10 bases, and the junction held 5 bases outside the gene matches. This CDR3 is 13 amino acids long. Germline lookup yields CDR1 SGHVS and CDR2 FQNEAQ. The DNA for the CDR3 is TGTGCCAGCAGCTACCCGACAGGGGGGGAGCAGTTCTTC. Encoded protein: CASSYPTGGEQFF.

Only one count was recorded for this clone. This chain joins TRBV19 and TRBJ2-1, with 7 bases lining up with TRBD2. V shed 7 bases and J 9 bases; nucleotides not matched to a gene: 12. The CDR3 totals 14 residues. The germline V gene encodes CDR1 LNHDA and CDR2 SQIVND (reference sequence). The CDR3 bases are TGTGCCAGTACTTACGGGGGGAAAGGGAGTGAGCAGTTCTTC. Protein: CASTYGGKGSEQFF.

The chain links TRBV19 to TRBJ2-7; perhaps TRBD2 as D (7 bases). Germline CDR1 LNHDA, CDR2 SQIVND (reference sequence). V was pared by 6 bases and J by 2 bases, with 17 bases between. This CDR3 has 15 amino acids. CDR3 nucleotides: TGTGCCAGTAGCCACGGGGGGCAGAGACCCTACGAGCAGTACTTC. This sequence encodes CASSHGGQRPYEQYF.

The chain links TRBV30 to TRBJ2-7; TRBD2 aligns across 8 bases. This CDR3 is built from 11 residues. With 7 bases clipped from V and 3 bases from J, the junction kept 2 bases outside the gene matches. Germline V gene lookup returns CDR1 GTSNPN and CDR2 SVGIG (reference sequence). The CDR3 DNA reads as TGTGCCTCACGGGGGGGCTACGAGCAGTACTTC. Translation: CASRGGYEQYF.

This clone has only one observation. The rearrangement joins TRBV30 to TRBJ2-7, with 8 bases lining up with TRBD1. Trimming took 2 bases from V and 3 from J; bases not matched to a gene: 3. CDR1 and CDR2 (germline): GTSNPN, SVGIG (reference sequence). The CDR3 has 13 amino acids. This chain's CDR3 is CAWSSGGLYEQYF. The CDR3 coding sequence is TGTGCCTGGAGTTCAGGGGGCCTCTACGAGCAGTACTTC.

The genes are TRBV11-2 and TRBJ2-5; D is unclear. Trimming cost V 2 bases and J 7 bases, with 5 bases left between them. Germline V gene data show CDR1 as SGHAT and CDR2 as FQNNGV. This CDR3 region has 11 residues. The CDR3 nucleotides are TGTGCCAGCAGCTTACACTCGACCCAGTACTTC. It codes for CASSLHSTQYF.

The chain joins TRBV9 to TRBJ2-3; D is ambiguous. Per germline, CDR1 SGDLS and CDR2 YYNGEE. V lost 3 bases and J lost 4, with 18 bases in between. There are 16 residues in the CDR3. This CDR3 is CASSAKRPLSPDTQYF. The CDR3 DNA follows: TGTGCCAGCAGCGCCAAGCGACCCCTTTCCCCAGATACGCAGTATTTT.

The CDR3 DNA reads TGTGCCAGCTCACCAAGAGGACAGGGCTACGAGCAGTACTTC. Translating gives CASSPRGQGYEQYF. The V gene is TRBV18, the J gene TRBJ2-7; 8 positions match TRBD1. The length of the CDR3 is 14 residues. Trimming at V came to 2 bases and at J to 3 bases, leaving 3 bases not matched to a gene. From germline, CDR1 is KGHSH and CDR2 LQKENI. The complete variable domain, with remaining parts taken from reference TRBV18 and TRBJ2-7, reads NAGVMQNPRHLVRRRGQEARLRCSPMKGHSHVYWYRQLPEEGLKFMVYLQKENIIDESGMPKERFSAEFPKEGPSILRIQQVVRGDSAAYFCASSPRGQGYEQYFGPGTRLTVT.

This clone was seen a single time. The sample carries other DNA sequences with the same CDR3. The genes are TRBV9 and TRBJ2-1; 8 bases map to TRBD2. After removal of 3 bases from V and 1 base from J, the junction contained 3 bases not matched to a gene. CDR1 and CDR2 (germline): SGDLS, YYNGEE. The CDR3 has 15 amino acids. The CDR3 DNA is TGTGCCAGCAGCGGAACGGGGGGGTCCTACAATGAGCAGTTCTTC. Residues: CASSGTGGSYNEQFF. Together with reference TRBV9 and TRBJ2-1, the CDR3 gives the full variable domain: DSGVTQTPKHLITATGQRVTLRCSPRSGDLSVYWYQQSLDQGLQFLIQYYNGEERAKGNILERFSAQQFPDLHSELNLSSLELGDSALYFCASSGTGGSYNEQFFGPGTRLTVL.

J is TRBJ1-2 and V is TRBV6-5, with D tentatively TRBD1 (5 bases). The CDR3 covers 12 residues. Trimming cost V 5 bases and J 7 bases, with 11 bases left between them. Germline assignment: CDR1 MNHEY and CDR2 SVGAGI. The CDR3 bases are TGTGCCAGCAGTCAACTGGGGGGTGGCTACACCTTC. Translating it yields CASSQLGGGYTF.